Described below is a single T cell receptor (beta chain) sequence and its context. The data were taken from a study of T cells in Graves' hyperthyroidism and ophthalmopathy. Trimming cost V 6 bases and J 4 bases, with 13 bases left between them. Germline V lookup: CDR1 SGHRS, CDR2 YFSETQ. The CDR3 totals 14 residues. The source material, RNA transcripts, was used to amplify TCR beta CDR3 regions. The TCR CDR3 was amplified in a first-round RT-PCR using the HTBI primer set. TCRdb processed the multiplex PCR reads anew with MiXCR; each CDR3 protein has one entry. The sample consists of approximately 530,000 distinct CDR3 sequences, nearly 20% of them appearing once. Patients with uncontrolled infections, other autoimmune diseases, pregnancy or lactation were excluded.

This sequence joins TRBV5-1 and TRBJ2-2; possibly TRBD1 for D (5 bases). The clonotype originates from a man aged 40-55 years with Graves' ophthalmopathy. Sequencing was carried out using blood. CDR3 in amino acids: CASTRRGITGELFF. The CDR3 nucleotides read TGCGCCAGCACCAGAAGGGGTATCACCGGGGAGCTGTTTTTT.